This entry lists 18 T cell receptor beta chains sequenced from one sample in a study of T cell clusters in autoimmune cytopenias. TRB was amplified by touch-down multiplex PCR, primer pools A and B combined. After re-calling the multiplex PCR reads, TCRdb lists one entry per CDR3 protein, DNA absent. The specimen's table records about 5,000 distinct CDR3 sequences. Approximately 36,000 genome equivalents of blood DNA were amplified for TRB. Sample: peripheral blood. These receptors came from a human donor with an autoimmune cytopenia or autoimmune hepatitis (not recorded which).

The chain employs TRBV19 and TRBJ1-1. CDR3 length: 13 amino acids. The germline V gene encodes CDR1 LNHDA and CDR2 SQIVND (reference sequence). The CDR3 sequence is CASSMNSPTEAFF.

The J gene is TRBJ2-7, the V gene TRBV30; TCRdb's D call, TRBD2, is unchecked because there is no DNA. This CDR3 is 15 amino acids long. Germline CDR1 and CDR2: GTSNPN and SVGIG (reference sequence). The CDR3 loop is CAWSVRGLSKYEQYF.

This clonotype is deemed medium-sized by its frequency. This chain connects TRBV6-2 or TRBV6-3 to TRBJ2-3; without DNA, the TCRdb call of TRBD1 cannot be checked. The V gene's germline CDR1 is MNHEY and CDR2 SVGEGT. The CDR3 has 17 amino acids. The CDR3 here is CASSYSVWGLNTDTQYF.

This clonotype is called medium-sized based on its frequency. The chain links TRBV19 to TRBJ2-6. CDR3 length: 15 amino acids. Germline V gene lookup returns CDR1 LNHDA and CDR2 SQIVND (reference sequence). CDR3 residues: CASSIGESWANVLTF.

The J gene is TRBJ2-7, the V gene TRBV7-2. The CDR3 extends over 11 amino acids. The germline V gene has CDR1 SGHTA and CDR2 FQGNSA. The CDR3 sequence is CASRLTYEQYF. Combining the CDR3 with reference TRBV7-2 and TRBJ2-7 gives the whole variable domain GAGVSQSPSNKVTEKGKDVELRCDPISGHTALYWYRQSLGQGLEFLIYFQGNSAPDKSGLPSDRFSAERTGGSVSTLTIQRTQQEDSAVYLCASRLTYEQYFGPGTRLTVT.

This chain joins TRBV5-1 and TRBJ2-5. This CDR3 has 16 residues. Germline V gene lookup returns CDR1 SGHRS and CDR2 YFSETQ. CDR3 in amino acids: CASSFGDVESQETQYF.

The V call is TRBV30, the J call TRBJ1-5. CDR1 and CDR2 from the germline V gene are GTSNPN and SVGIG (reference sequence). This CDR3 is 13 amino acids long. Here the CDR3 reads CAWSGQGGQPQHF. The full variable domain, in which reference TRBV30 and TRBJ1-5 provide the parts outside the CDR3, is SQTIHQWPATLVQPVGSPLSLECTVEGTSNPNLYWYRQAAGRGLQLLFYSVGIGQISSEVPQNLSASRPQDRQFILSSKKLLLSDSGFYLCAWSGQGGQPQHFGDGTRLSIL.

By frequency, this clonotype is medium-sized. This chain connects TRBV19 to TRBJ2-1; TCRdb selects TRBD2, and the lack of DNA leaves this call unchecked. The CDR3 has 18 amino acids. Looked up from germline, CDR1 is LNHDA and CDR2 is SQIVND (reference sequence). The CDR3 sequence: CATAGGLAGGGAYNEQFF. The whole variable domain, filled in from reference TRBV19 and TRBJ2-1, reads DGGITQSPKYLFRKEGQNVTLSCEQNLNHDAMYWYRQDPGQGLRLIYYSQIVNDFQKGDIAEGYSVSREKKESFPLTVTSAQKNPTAFYLCATAGGLAGGGAYNEQFFGPGTRLTVL.

This sequence joins TRBV5-4 and TRBJ2-2; the D gene TCRdb calls, TRBD2, cannot be checked with no DNA. The CDR3 is 15 residues long. Germline V CDR1 and CDR2: SGHNT, YYREEE (reference sequence). The CDR3 sequence is CASSRLAGDTGELFF.

This clonotype is classed as medium-sized by frequency. The chain links TRBV27 to TRBJ2-7; TCRdb picks TRBD2, but there is no DNA to check that call. The CDR3 extends over 14 amino acids. From germline, CDR1 is MNHEY and CDR2 SMNVEV (reference sequence). CDR3 loop: CASSPREGLGEQYF.

This clonotype ranks as medium-sized in terms of frequency. The gene calls are TRBV12-3 or TRBV12-4 and TRBJ2-3; TCRdb's assignment of TRBD2 cannot be checked, as there is no DNA. CDR3 length: 14 amino acids. This CDR3 is CASSPRTDADTQYF.

The chain has TRBV6-1 and TRBJ2-3; TCRdb calls TRBD2, which cannot be checked without DNA. The germline V gene has CDR1 MNHNS and CDR2 SASEGT. The CDR3 covers 14 residues. The CDR3 reads CASGGGLVTDTQYF.

Considering frequency, this clonotype is medium-sized. V usage is TRBV11-1 and J usage is TRBJ1-1; TCRdb returns TRBD1, unconfirmable since there is no DNA. Germline V gene sequence: CDR1 SGHAT, CDR2 FQDESV (reference sequence). This CDR3 spans 15 amino acids. This CDR3 reads CASSPDQGGGTEAFF. The variable domain in full, with the rest retrieved from reference TRBV11-1 and TRBJ1-1, is EAEVAQSPRYKITEKSQAVAFWCDPISGHATLYWYRQILGQGPELLVQFQDESVVDDSQLPKDRFSAERLKGVDSTLKIQPAELGDSAMYLCASSPDQGGGTEAFFGQGTRLTVV.

This clonotype is labeled medium-sized based on frequency. The genes are TRBV30 and TRBJ2-1; TCRdb names TRBD2, which stays unverified in the absence of DNA. The CDR3 length is 14 residues. The germline gives CDR1 GTSNPN, CDR2 SVGIG (reference sequence). The CDR3 loop is CASSGTSGGVEQFF.

Measured by frequency, this clonotype is medium-sized. This chain links TRBV5-6 with TRBJ1-2; TCRdb indicates TRBD1, and absent DNA this call remains unverified. CDR1 and CDR2 from the germline V gene are SGHDT and YYEEEE. The CDR3 totals 13 residues. This CDR3 is CASSVGTGRGYTF.

This clonotype ranks as medium-sized in terms of frequency. This sequence joins TRBV15 and TRBJ2-3. The CDR3 totals 16 residues. CDR1 and CDR2 from the germline V gene are LNHNV and YYDKDF (reference sequence). CDR3 amino acids: CATSREGSRVSDTQYF.

The J gene is TRBJ2-7, the V gene TRBV5-6; there is no DNA to check the TCRdb D call of TRBD2. Germline CDR1 reads SGHDT; CDR2 reads YYEEEE. This CDR3 spans 17 amino acids. The CDR3 region is CASSLLVDSGNTYEQYF.

The chain uses TRBV29-1 and TRBJ2-7; TCRdb gives TRBD2 as the D gene, but with no DNA this cannot be confirmed. The CDR3 extends over 15 amino acids. Germline V gives CDR1 SQVTM, CDR2 ANQGSEA. The CDR3 region is CSPGGSSASSYEQYF.